This note documents a single T cell receptor beta chain sequence. Study processing details: For nucleated cells, counts were estimated from reference gene primer amplification. TCRdb keeps only in-frame clones here, not all; method: immunoSEQ multiplex PCR. The V and J calls and clone size are taken from that table; D and trimming were inferred from the DNA. The sample includes 250,000 or so clones, about four fifths of them seen just once. Self-reported history from a screening survey and questionnaire set each donor's cohort. These data are taken from a study of blood T cell repertoires in COVID-19. Background on the study: Sources were T cells, B-cell-depleted T cells, or PBMCs; the material itself was cDNA or gDNA.

The CDR3 spans 14 residues. Germline V CDR1 and CDR2: MNHNS, SASEGT. V was clipped by 2 bases and J by 3 bases, with 10 bases between them. V gene TRBV6-1 combines with J gene TRBJ1-2, with no clear D. The sequenced sample consisted of PBMCs or T cells enriched from blood (not recorded which). This receptor was identified in a woman aged 40 to 50 who had been exposed to COVID-19. The CDR3 bases are TGTGCCAGCAGTGAACTGGAGGGTGACTATGGCTACACCTTC. This sequence encodes CASSELEGDYGYTF.